This TCR beta chain emerged from a study of blood T cell repertoires in COVID-19. V lost 1 base, J lost 3 bases, and 2 bases stayed unmatched. Germline assignment: CDR1 SGHRS and CDR2 YFSETQ. The CDR3 runs to 15 residues. Sequencing was performed with immunoSEQ multiplex PCR; in TCRdb, only in-frame clones are kept and a portion is missing. The profile shows approximately 210,000 clones, about 88% of them singletons. Sequencing used peripheral blood. The chain links TRBV5-1 to TRBJ2-3; 10 bases map to TRBD2. The source is a woman between 40 and 50 years old who had recovered from COVID-19. The DNA of the CDR3 is TGCGCCAGCAGCTTGTCGACTAGCGGGACAGATACGCAGTATTTT. Translation gives CASSLSTSGTDTQYF.